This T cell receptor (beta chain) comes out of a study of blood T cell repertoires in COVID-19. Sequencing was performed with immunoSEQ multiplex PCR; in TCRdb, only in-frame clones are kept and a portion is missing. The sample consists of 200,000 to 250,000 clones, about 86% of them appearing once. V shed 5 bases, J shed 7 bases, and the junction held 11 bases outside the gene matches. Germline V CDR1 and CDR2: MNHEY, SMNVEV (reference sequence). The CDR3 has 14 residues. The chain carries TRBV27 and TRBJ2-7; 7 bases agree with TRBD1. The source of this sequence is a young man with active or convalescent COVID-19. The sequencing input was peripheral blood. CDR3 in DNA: TGTGCCAGCAGTCCGCAGACAGGGCCCCGAGAGCAGTACTTC. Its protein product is CASSPQTGPREQYF.